These 16 T cell receptor beta chains were all obtained from the same sample, sequenced in a study of blood T cell repertoires in COVID-19. Measured with immunoSEQ multiplex PCR; TCRdb has only the in-frame clones, and not every one. This table has roughly 95,000 clones, approximately 80% appearing once. Input material: peripheral blood. The origin of the receptors is a man aged 55 to 70 with acute or convalescent COVID-19.

The V call is TRBV5-1, the J call TRBJ2-3, with D tentatively TRBD2 (6 bases). The CDR3 runs to 14 residues. Germline V lookup: CDR1 SGHRS, CDR2 YFSETQ. V was trimmed by 2 bases and J by 2 bases, leaving 9 bases between them. Here the CDR3 DNA reads TGCGCCAGCAGCTTCGGGGGTTTCACAGATACGCAGTATTTT. Residues: CASSFGGFTDTQYF.

V usage is TRBV12-3 or TRBV12-4 and J usage is TRBJ1-1, with D possibly TRBD1 on 5 matching bases. The V gene lost 7 bases and the J gene lost 11 bases, with 14 bases spanning the gap. This CDR3 has 11 amino acids. Here the CDR3 reads CASKLSGLAFF. Written as DNA, the CDR3 is TGTGCCAGCAAACTCTCAGGGCTGGCTTTCTTT.

The chain has TRBV10-2 and TRBJ2-1; 11 bases agree with TRBD2. Germline lookup yields CDR1 WSHSY and CDR2 SAAADI. The length of the CDR3 is 17 residues. J lost 1 base, V lost 6 bases, and 8 bases had no gene match. CDR3 protein: CASRPLAGAISYNEQFF. The CDR3 DNA reads as TGCGCCAGCAGACCACTAGCGGGGGCCATATCCTACAATGAGCAGTTCTTC.

V and J are TRBV7-9 and TRBJ2-7, with a weak D call TRBD1 (6 bases). CDR3 length equals 15 residues. Looked up from germline, CDR1 is SEHNR and CDR2 is FQNEAQ (reference sequence). V was clipped by 5 bases and J by 0 bases, with 14 bases between them. CDR3: CASSRGQMSSYEQYF. CDR3 DNA: TGTGCCAGCAGCCGAGGACAGATGAGCTCCTACGAGCAGTACTTC.

The chain couples TRBV5-1 to TRBJ1-2; 7 bases fit TRBD1. Losses at the gene ends were 4 bases for V and 4 bases for J; bases not matched to a gene: 10. From germline, CDR1 is SGHRS and CDR2 YFSETQ. The CDR3 consists of 15 residues. CDR3 nucleotide sequence: TGCGCCAGCAGCCGGGACAGTTTCTCGGCCTATGGCTACACCTTC. Protein product: CASSRDSFSAYGYTF.

This clone was counted between two and nine times. The chain links TRBV19 to TRBJ1-1; weak D call: TRBD1 (6 bases). Germline V gene lookup returns CDR1 LNHDA and CDR2 SQIVND (reference sequence). The CDR3 covers 13 residues. Trimming pared 5 bases from V and 1 base from J, leaving 8 bases between. The CDR3 DNA reads TGTGCCAGTAGTTTGACAGGGAACACTGAAGCTTTCTTT. Translation gives CASSLTGNTEAFF.

The chain recombines TRBV3-1 (or the pseudogene TRBV3-2) with TRBJ2-3, with TRBD2 identical over 10 bases. This CDR3 contains 15 residues. V shed 3 bases and J 0 bases; nucleotides not matched to a gene: 0. Germline CDR1 and CDR2: LGHDT and YNNKEL (reference sequence). The CDR3 loop is CASSQTSGSTDTQYF. CDR3 DNA: TGTGCCAGCAGCCAGACTAGCGGGAGCACAGATACGCAGTATTTT.

The chain has TRBV4-1 and TRBJ2-1; D is unresolved. The V end lost 0 bases, the J end lost 15 bases, and 9 bases lay between the germline ends. Germline assignment: CDR1 MGHRA and CDR2 YSYEKL. The length of the CDR3 is 11 residues. The CDR3, as DNA: TGCGCCAGCAGCCAAGAGAGAAAGCTGTTCTTC. Amino acids: CASSQERKLFF.

This clone was counted a few times. The V call is TRBV12-3 or TRBV12-4, the J call TRBJ1-2; D gene uncertain. V was cut by 7 bases and J by 4 bases, with 10 bases left in between. This CDR3 region has 12 residues. The CDR3 loop reads CASTRGSYGYTF. DNA of the CDR3: TGTGCCAGCACGAGAGGGAGCTATGGCTACACCTTC.

The DNA of the CDR3 is TGTGCCAGCAGCCAACAGGGACTAGCGATAGCCGGGGAGCTGTTTTTT. Amino acid sequence: CASSQQGLAIAGELFF. The chain carries TRBV11-3 and TRBJ2-2; 10 positions agree with TRBD2. V gave up 5 bases and J gave up 6 bases; unmatched junction bases: 9. Germline V lookup: CDR1 SGHNT, CDR2 YENEEA. This CDR3 is built from 16 residues.

The chain employs TRBV14 and TRBJ2-1; 13 positions agree with TRBD2. From germline, CDR1 is SGHDN and CDR2 FVKESK. The CDR3 runs 15 residues. V trimming: 4 bases; J trimming: 10 bases; junction bases outside the gene matches: 7. CDR3 residues: CASSPRTSGRGEQFF. The CDR3 DNA reads as TGTGCCAGCAGCCCTCGGACTAGCGGGAGAGGGGAGCAGTTCTTC.

Concerning this clone itself: The germline gene is not matched at one end of the junction; a read error may be the cause. The V call is TRBV7-7, the J call TRBJ2-7; D is undetermined. From germline, CDR1 is SSHAT and CDR2 FNYEAQ (reference sequence). This CDR3 spans 13 amino acids. CDR3 nucleotides: TGTGCTAGCAGCTTAGAACAGTCCTACGAGCAGTACTTC. Protein product: CASSLEQSYEQYF.

This chain uses TRBV3-1 (or the pseudogene TRBV3-2) with TRBJ1-2; 9 bases fit TRBD1. Unmatched junction bases numbered 3, after V lost 2 bases and J lost 2 bases. The germline CDR1 and CDR2 sequences are LGHDT and YNNKEL (reference sequence). The CDR3 runs 15 residues. The CDR3 region has the DNA TGTGCCAGCAGCCAATCACAGGGGGCGAACTATGGCTACACCTTC. Encoded protein: CASSQSQGANYGYTF.

The chain carries TRBV5-6 and TRBJ1-1, with a weak D call TRBD1 (5 bases). CDR1 and CDR2 (germline): SGHDT, YYEEEE. V lost 0 bases and J 3 bases, leaving 12 bases between the germline ends. This CDR3 spans 15 amino acids. The CDR3 sequence is CASSLAQGSYTEAFF. The CDR3 bases are TGTGCCAGCAGCTTGGCCCAGGGCAGTTACACTGAAGCTTTCTTT.

V gene TRBV6-5 combines with J gene TRBJ2-1, with 7 bases fitting TRBD1. V shed 2 bases, J shed 8 bases, and the junction held 9 bases outside the gene matches. Germline V gives CDR1 MNHEY, CDR2 SVGAGI. The CDR3 is 15 residues long. The CDR3: CASSYANNRGDEQFF. The CDR3 nucleotides read TGTGCCAGCAGTTACGCGAATAACAGGGGTGATGAGCAGTTCTTC.

The V call is TRBV25-1, the J call TRBJ2-1; TRBD2 matches at 10 bases. The V gene's germline CDR1 is MGHDK and CDR2 SYGVNS. V shed 1 base, J shed 6 bases, and the junction held 6 bases outside the gene matches. The CDR3 runs to 16 residues. The CDR3 DNA is TGTGCCAGCAGTGAATCTCTAGCGGGAGCGGTCAATGAGCAGTTCTTC. Translated, it gives CASSESLAGAVNEQFF. Full variable domain (rest looked up from reference TRBV25-1 and TRBJ2-1): EADIYQTPRYLVIGTGKKITLECSQTMGHDKMYWYQQDPGMELHLIHYSYGVNSTEKGDLSSESTVSRIRTEHFPLTLESARPSHTSQYLCASSESLAGAVNEQFFGPGTRLTVL.